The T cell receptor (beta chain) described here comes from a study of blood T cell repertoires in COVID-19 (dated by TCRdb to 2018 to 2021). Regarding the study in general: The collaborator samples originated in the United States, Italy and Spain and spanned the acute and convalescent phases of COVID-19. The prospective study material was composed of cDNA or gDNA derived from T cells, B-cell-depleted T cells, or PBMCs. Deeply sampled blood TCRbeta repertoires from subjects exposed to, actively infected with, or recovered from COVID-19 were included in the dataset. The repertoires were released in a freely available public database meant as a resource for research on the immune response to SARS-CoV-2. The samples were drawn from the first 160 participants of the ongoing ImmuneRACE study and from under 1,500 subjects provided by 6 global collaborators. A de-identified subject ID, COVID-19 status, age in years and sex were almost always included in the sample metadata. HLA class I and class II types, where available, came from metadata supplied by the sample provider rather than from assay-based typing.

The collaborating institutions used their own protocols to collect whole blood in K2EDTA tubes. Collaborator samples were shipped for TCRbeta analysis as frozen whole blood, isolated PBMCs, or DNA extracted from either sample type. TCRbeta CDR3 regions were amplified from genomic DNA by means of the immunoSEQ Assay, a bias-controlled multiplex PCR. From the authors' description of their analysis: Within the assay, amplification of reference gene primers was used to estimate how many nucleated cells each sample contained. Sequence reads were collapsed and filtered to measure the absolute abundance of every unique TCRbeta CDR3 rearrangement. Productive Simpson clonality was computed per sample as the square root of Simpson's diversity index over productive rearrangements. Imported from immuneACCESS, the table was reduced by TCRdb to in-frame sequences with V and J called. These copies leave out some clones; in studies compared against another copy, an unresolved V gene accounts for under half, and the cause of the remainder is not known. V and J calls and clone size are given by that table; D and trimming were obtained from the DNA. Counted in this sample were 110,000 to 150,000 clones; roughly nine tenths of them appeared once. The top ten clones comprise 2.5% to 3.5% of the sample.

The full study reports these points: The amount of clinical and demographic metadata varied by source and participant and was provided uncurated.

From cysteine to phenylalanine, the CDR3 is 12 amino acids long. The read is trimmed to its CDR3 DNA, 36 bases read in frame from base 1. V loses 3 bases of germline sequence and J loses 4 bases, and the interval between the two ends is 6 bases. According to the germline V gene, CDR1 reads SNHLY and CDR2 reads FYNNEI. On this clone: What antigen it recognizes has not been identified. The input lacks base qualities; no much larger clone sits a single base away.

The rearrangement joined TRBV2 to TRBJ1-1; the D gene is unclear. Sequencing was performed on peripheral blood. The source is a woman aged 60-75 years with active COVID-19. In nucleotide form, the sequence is TGTGCCAGCAGTGATGAGGGCACTGAAGCTTTCTTT. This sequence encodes CASSDEGTEAFF.